The 2 T cell receptor beta chains reported below all come from one sample, sequenced in a study of T cells in Graves' hyperthyroidism and ophthalmopathy. Authors of the study amplified TCR beta CDR3 regions from RNA transcripts. During a first-round RT-PCR of the TCR CDR3, the HTBI primer set was used. TCRdb reprocessed the multiplex PCR reads with MiXCR, giving one entry per CDR3 protein. The sample yields some 270,000 distinct CDR3 sequences, about an eighth seen once. The sequencing input was blood. The receptor set was obtained from a woman aged 40 to 50 with Graves' hyperthyroidism.

This clonotype was seen many times. The chain employs TRBV19 and TRBJ1-1; D uncertain. CDR1 is LNHDA and CDR2 is SQIVND in the germline V gene (reference sequence). The CDR3 runs 13 residues. The V end lost 3 bases, the J end lost 1 base, and 6 bases lay between the germline ends. The CDR3 loop is CASSISRNTEAFF. CDR3 nucleotide sequence: TGTGCCAGTAGTATTTCCAGGAACACTGAAGCTTTCTTT.

The table lists this clonotype with many counts. The gene calls are TRBV20-1 and TRBJ1-1; the match to TRBD1 covers 8 bases. Looked up from germline, CDR1 is DFQATT and CDR2 is SNEGSKA (reference sequence). CDR3 size: 14 residues. V shed 0 bases and J 11 bases; nucleotides not matched to a gene: 11. The CDR3 DNA follows: TGCAGTGCTAGAGAGTTCACCGGGACAGGTTTGGCTTTCTTT. It translates to CSAREFTGTGLAFF.